This is a list of T cell receptor beta chains from one sample in a study of early stage breast cancer tumors. Only in-frame clones appear in the TCRdb table, and some are missing; sequencing was by immunoSEQ multiplex PCR. The sample includes around 31,000 clones, almost 75% seen only once; the top ten take 4.7%. Sequenced material: blood. All receptors come from a person aged 40 to 49 with breast cancer. Both conserved end residues are part of each CDR3. The D gene is left open where the match is weak. For some rows the clone size is stated as once, few or many, or as a class when expanded; others skip it.

>.|.|TRBV6-5|TRBJ2-1
TGTGCCAGCAGTTTGGGATACAATGAGCAGTTCTTC
CASSLGYNEQFF
>.|.|TRBV14|TRBJ1-1
TGTGCCAGCAGCCGAAAGACCTCTACTTCGCTCGGTCAGCTCATGAACACTGAAGCTTTCTTT
CASSRKTSTSLGQLMNTEAFF
>.|.|TRBV28|TRBJ2-4
TGTGCCAGCAGTCGTGAATTTGCCAAAAACATTCAGTACTTC
CASSREFAKNIQYF
>.|.|TRBV7-3|TRBJ2-1
TGTGCCAGCAGCTCCTTATCCCTCTCGGGTGAGCAGTTCTTC
CASSSLSLSGEQFF
>once|.|TRBV4-1|TRBJ1-5
TGCGCCAGCAGCCAAGGGGCGGGGAGAGGAGAGGATCAGCCCCAGCATTTT
CASSQGAGRGEDQPQHF
>once|TRBD1|TRBV9|TRBJ2-5
TGTGCCAGCAGCCTAGGGACAGGGGGAGAGACCCAGTACTTC
CASSLGTGGETQYF
>few|.|TRBV14|TRBJ1-1
TGTGCCAGCAGCCAGCCGAGGAACACTGAAGCTTTCTTT
CASSQPRNTEAFF
>.|TRBD1|TRBV7-9|TRBJ1-1
TGTGCCAGCAGCGGGACAGGGAGTACTGAAGCTTTCTTT
CASSGTGSTEAFF
>.|.|TRBV28|TRBJ1-1
TGTGCCAGCAGAATGCCGAGACAAGGTTCTACTGAAGCTTTCTTT
CASRMPRQGSTEAFF
>.|.|TRBV15|TRBJ2-2
TGTGCCACCAGGGGTCCCGCTTTAGCGGCAAACACCGGGGAGCTGTTTTTT
CATRGPALAANTGELFF
>.|.|TRBV7-7|TRBJ2-3
TGTGCCAGCAGCCCCTCCGGGACCCCAGATACGCAGTATTTT
CASSPSGTPDTQYF
>.|TRBD1|TRBV5-4|TRBJ2-6
TGTGCCAGCAGCAACGCTGGGCAGGGGGCTTTTGGGGCCAACGTCCTGACTTTC
CASSNAGQGAFGANVLTF
>few|.|TRBV30|TRBJ2-7
TGTGCCTGGGGAGACAGGCCCTCCTACGAGCAGTACTTC
CAWGDRPSYEQYF
>few|.|TRBV30|TRBJ1-2
TGTGCCTACGGTTCTTATGGCTACACCTTC
CAYGSYGYTF
>.|.|TRBV7-9|TRBJ2-1
TGTGCCAGCCCATCGAGCGTCGGTGAGCAGTTCTTC
CASPSSVGEQFF
>.|.|TRBV4-2|TRBJ2-6
TGTGCCAGCAGCCAAAATGACGGAGGAAGCTCTGGGGCCAACGTCCTGACTTTC
CASSQNDGGSSGANVLTF
>.|.|TRBV7-2|TRBJ2-7
TGTGCCAGCAGCTTAGGGACAGCCCTTTACTACGAGCAGTACTTC
CASSLGTALYYEQYF
>.|.|TRBV9|TRBJ2-1
TGTGCCAGCAGCGTAGGAGTGGGGGCCTACAATGAGCAGTTCTTC
CASSVGVGAYNEQFF
>.|TRBD1|TRBV6-5|TRBJ1-1
TGTGCCAGCAGTCCCCGGACAGGCGGCACTGAAGCTTTCTTT
CASSPRTGGTEAFF
>.|.|TRBV15|TRBJ2-7
TGTGCCACCAGTGCTTTCCCCCCCGGCGGCAGCTCCTACGAGCAGTACTTC
CATSAFPPGGSSYEQYF
>.|.|TRBV7-2|TRBJ2-5
TGTGCCAGCAGCCTGTTAGAAGAGACCCAGTACTTC
CASSLLEETQYF
>.|.|TRBV23-1|TRBJ2-3
TGCGCCAGCAGTCAAAAAAGGGCGGGATGGGGAGATACGCAGTATTTT
CASSQKRAGWGDTQYF
>once|TRBD2|TRBV6-5|TRBJ2-5
TGTGCCAGCAGTTACGGACTAGCATCCAGGGAGACCCAGTACTTC
CASSYGLASRETQYF
>.|.|TRBV12-5|TRBJ2-1
TGTGCTAGTGGTTTGGTAAGCAACTACAATGAGCAGTTCTTC
CASGLVSNYNEQFF
>.|.|TRBV5-5|TRBJ1-2
TGTGCCAGCAGCTTGGGCCAGGGTAACTATGGCTACACCTTC
CASSLGQGNYGYTF
>.|.|TRBV19|TRBJ2-1
TGTGCCAGTAGTTCGTCTAGCAGGACGGAGCAGTTCTTC
CASSSSSRTEQFF
>.|TRBD2|TRBV5-1|TRBJ2-7
TGCGCCAGCAGCTTAGCGACTAGCTCATCCTACGAGCAGTACTTC
CASSLATSSSYEQYF
>.|.|TRBV5-5|TRBJ2-5
TGTGCCAGCAGCTTGGTTGGGCGGCCAGAGACCCAGTACTTC
CASSLVGRPETQYF
>.|TRBD1|TRBV27|TRBJ1-1
TGTGCCAGCAGTTCCATAGGACAGGGGGACACTGAAGCTTTCTTT
CASSSIGQGDTEAFF
>few|.|TRBV28|TRBJ1-5
TGTGCCAGCAGTTTGTACTCGCAGGCGTACGAGCCCCAGCATTTT
CASSLYSQAYEPQHF
>.|.|TRBV9|TRBJ2-7
TGTGCCAGCAGCGTGAAGACTAGTTTTATCAACGAGCAGTACTTC
CASSVKTSFINEQYF
>.|.|TRBV7-2|TRBJ2-1
TGTGCCAGCAGCTACGACTCGCAATCCTACAATGAGCAGTTCTTC
CASSYDSQSYNEQFF
>.|.|TRBV30|TRBJ2-3
TGTGCCTGGAGTAAACCCTTTGTTGCGGGACCTCAAGATACGCAGTATTTT
CAWSKPFVAGPQDTQYF
>.|TRBD2|TRBV28|TRBJ2-5
TGTGCCAGCAGTCCCGGGGGTAGCGGGAGTAAAGAGACCCAGTACTTC
CASSPGGSGSKETQYF
>.|.|TRBV4-1|TRBJ2-1
TGCGCCAGCAGCCCCCGAGCCCTCGTCGGGAATGAGCAGTTCTTC
CASSPRALVGNEQFF
>.|.|TRBV5-6|TRBJ2-5
TGTGCCAGCAGCTTGGTCCAGGGAGGAGAGACCCAGTACTTC
CASSLVQGGETQYF
>.|.|TRBV11-3|TRBJ2-3
TGTGCCAGCAGCTTAGACTTATTCTCCAAGGATACGCAGTATTTT
CASSLDLFSKDTQYF
>.|.|TRBV4-1|TRBJ2-3
TGCGCCAGCAGCCCTCGGGTGTGGCGGTCTAGCACAGATACGCAGTATTTT
CASSPRVWRSSTDTQYF
>.|.|TRBV7-9|TRBJ2-5
TGTGCCAGCAGCCCTAGGCGGCTGCTTCAAGAGACCCAGTACTTC
CASSPRRLLQETQYF
>.|TRBD2|TRBV30|TRBJ2-7
TGTGCCTGGAGTAGGGGACTAGCGGGAGTAGAGCAGTACTTC
CAWSRGLAGVEQYF
>.|.|TRBV5-1|TRBJ2-5
TGCGCCAGCAGCTTGATCCCCGGGGAGACCCAGTACTTC
CASSLIPGETQYF
>.|TRBD2|TRBV19|TRBJ2-1
TGTGCCAGTACTCCCGCCGGGACTAGGGGGTACAATGAGCAGTTCTTC
CASTPAGTRGYNEQFF
>few|.|TRBV7-9|TRBJ2-3
TGTGCCAGCAGCCCAAAGATCAGACTAGCAGATACGCAGTATTTT
CASSPKIRLADTQYF
>.|.|TRBV6-6|TRBJ1-1
TGTGCCAGCAGTCTCACGACAGGGAACACTGAAGCTTTCTTT
CASSLTTGNTEAFF
>.|TRBD1|TRBV4-2|TRBJ1-4
TGTGCCAGCAGCCGGCAGGGGGCGTTAAATGAAAAACTGTTTTTT
CASSRQGALNEKLFF
>.|.|TRBV15|TRBJ2-7
TGTGCCACCAGCCTCCGCCGGTCGGGACACAGCCACGAGCAGTACTTC
CATSLRRSGHSHEQYF
>.|.|TRBV6-6|TRBJ1-1
TGTGCCAGCAGCAGGGACGGCAACACTGAAGCTTTCTTT
CASSRDGNTEAFF
>.|TRBD2|TRBV7-9|TRBJ2-1
TGTGCCAGCAGCTTGGCGGGAGCGGAGTACAATGAGCAGTTCTTC
CASSLAGAEYNEQFF
>.|TRBD1|TRBV19|TRBJ1-1
TGTGCCAGTAGAATCTGGACAGGGGCGAACACTGAAGCTTTCTTT
CASRIWTGANTEAFF
>.|.|TRBV11-2|TRBJ1-3
TGTGCCAGCAGCTTAGCGGTGTCTGGAAACACCATATATTTT
CASSLAVSGNTIYF
>.|TRBD2|TRBV7-6|TRBJ2-1
TGTGCCAGCAGCTTACCCAGACTAGCGAGGTTGCAGTTCTTC
CASSLPRLARLQFF